This entry lists 11 T cell receptor beta chains sequenced from one sample in a study of cytomegalovirus exposure and HLA in healthy donors. PCR employed 60 Vbeta and 13 Jbeta primers. Some clones are missing from TCRdb's copy, which holds only in-frame ones; the method was immunoSEQ multiplex PCR. The table has roughly 120,000 clones, 60% to 75% seen once. The sequencing input was PBMCs. The source of these receptors is a woman aged 45-65 years in good health and CMV-seropositive.

This chain connects TRBV7-6 to TRBJ1-6; D is perhaps TRBD1 (5 bases). The CDR3 runs 13 residues. Germline CDR1 and CDR2: SGHVS and FNYEAQ. V gave up 1 base and J gave up 7 bases, with 5 bases separating them. CDR3 sequence: CASSLDRNSPLHF. CDR3 DNA: TGTGCCAGCAGCTTAGACAGGAATTCACCCCTCCACTTT. Full variable domain (rest looked up from reference TRBV7-6 and TRBJ1-6): GAGVSQSPRYKVTKRGQDVALRCDPISGHVSLYWYRQALGQGPEFLTYFNYEAQQDKSGLPNDRFSAERPEGSISTLTIQRTEQRDSAMYRCASSLDRNSPLHFGNGTRLTVT.

V gene TRBV14 combines with J gene TRBJ1-2; tentative D call: TRBD1 (5 bases). The length of the CDR3 is 16 residues. Trimming stripped 0 bases from V and 3 bases from J, with 14 bases between. Germline-derived CDR1 and CDR2 are SGHDN and FVKESK. CDR3 in amino acids: CASSQEWLPGDYGYTF. The DNA for the CDR3 is TGTGCCAGCAGCCAAGAATGGCTTCCGGGGGACTATGGCTACACCTTC.

This clone was detected a few times. This chain links TRBV28 with TRBJ2-4; a possible D gene is TRBD2 (5 bases). Germline V lookup: CDR1 MDHEN, CDR2 SYDVKM. CDR3 length: 12 residues. V was trimmed by 5 bases and J by 6 bases, leaving 8 bases between them. This CDR3 is CASSSGGNIQYF. The DNA for the CDR3 is TGTGCCAGCAGTAGTGGAGGAAACATTCAGTACTTC.

The chain combines TRBV5-8 with TRBJ1-2; D gene uncertain. Germline assignment: CDR1 SGHTS and CDR2 YDEGEE. Trimming removed 3 bases from V and 0 bases from J, with 9 bases in between. This CDR3 is 14 amino acids long. DNA for the CDR3: TGTGCCAGCAGCTCGGCCGGGACTAACTATGGCTACACCTTC. Amino acid sequence: CASSSAGTNYGYTF. Full variable domain (outside the CDR3, taken from reference TRBV5-8 and TRBJ1-2): EAGVTQSPTHLIKTRGQQATLRCSPISGHTSVYWYQQALGLGLQFLLWYDEGEERNRGNFPPRFSGRQFPNYSSELNVNALELEDSALYLCASSSAGTNYGYTFGSGTRLTVV.

This clone was detected only a few times. The CDR3 loop reads CATSRATGDGEKLFF. DNA of the CDR3: TGTGCCACCAGCAGAGCCACAGGGGACGGGGAAAAACTGTTTTTT. This rearrangement joins TRBV15 to TRBJ1-4; 7 bases are a match to TRBD1. The CDR3 has 15 amino acids. Germline trimming cut 1 base from V and 8 bases from J; bases unmatched to any gene: 7. In germline, CDR1 is LNHNV, CDR2 YYDKDF (reference sequence).

The chain uses TRBV23-1 and TRBJ2-4; D not resolved. TRBV23-1 is an ORF for which the function is uncertain. The CDR3 has 16 amino acids. Between the trimmed V and J ends, which lost 1 base and 4 bases, there was a span of 14 bases. As DNA, the CDR3 is TGCGCCAGCAGTCAATTCGGGTTTTTCGGGAAAAACATTCAGTACTTC. It encodes CASSQFGFFGKNIQYF.

This clone showed up many times. The chain carries TRBV4-1 and TRBJ2-3; maybe TRBD2 (6 bases). The ends were cut back, 1 base at V and 1 base at J, with 15 bases in the middle. CDR1 is MGHRA and CDR2 is YSYEKL in the germline V gene. The CDR3 is made up of 17 amino acids. Here the CDR3 DNA reads TGCGCCAGCAGCCAAGGGGGCGCCGGGGGAGGCACAGATACGCAGTATTTT. Translation gives CASSQGGAGGGTDTQYF.

This chain joins TRBV15 and TRBJ2-5; 8 bases map to TRBD1. Matching the DNA end better, TRBJ2-7 makes the J call doubtful. This CDR3 comprises 12 residues. From germline, CDR1 is LNHNV and CDR2 YYDKDF (reference sequence). Here the CDR3 DNA reads TGTGCCACAAGCGGACAGGGCGACGAGCAGTACTTC. Translating gives CATSGQGDEQYF.

The CDR3 here is CASSKSADRVSCETQYF. DNA for the CDR3: TGTGCCAGCAGCAAGAGTGCGGACAGGGTAAGCTGTGAGACCCAGTACTTC. This sequence joins TRBV21-1 and TRBJ2-5; TRBD1 is taken as the D call from the table, unchecked against the DNA. TRBV21-1 is a pseudogene locus. The CDR3 spans 17 residues.

The chain employs TRBV11-2 and TRBJ2-5, with D perhaps TRBD1 (6 bases). Trimming pared 5 bases from V and 2 bases from J, leaving 9 bases between. CDR3 length: 13 amino acids. Germline V gene lookup returns CDR1 SGHAT and CDR2 FQNNGV. The CDR3 DNA is TGTGCCAGCAGCCCTCAGGGGCAAGAGACCCAGTACTTC. Translation gives CASSPQGQETQYF.

This chain links TRBV28 with TRBJ2-3; D gene ambiguous. This CDR3 contains 12 residues. Trimming shortened V by 3 bases and J by 9 bases, and 10 bases separated the two germline ends. Germline V CDR1 and CDR2: MDHEN, SYDVKM. CDR3 DNA: TGTGCCAGCAGTTTTAAATGGAGAACGCAGTATTTT. This codes for CASSFKWRTQYF.